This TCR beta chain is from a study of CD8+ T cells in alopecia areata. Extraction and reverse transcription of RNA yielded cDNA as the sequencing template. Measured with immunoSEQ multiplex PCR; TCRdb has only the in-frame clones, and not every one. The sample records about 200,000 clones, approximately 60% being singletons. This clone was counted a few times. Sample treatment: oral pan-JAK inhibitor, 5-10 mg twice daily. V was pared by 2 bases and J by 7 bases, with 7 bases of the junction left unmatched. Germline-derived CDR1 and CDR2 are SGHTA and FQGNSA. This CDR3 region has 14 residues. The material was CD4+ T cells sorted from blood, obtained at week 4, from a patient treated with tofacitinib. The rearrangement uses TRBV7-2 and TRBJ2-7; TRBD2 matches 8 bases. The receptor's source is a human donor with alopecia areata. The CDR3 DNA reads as TGTGCCAGCAGCTTAAGCGGGGGCTCGGGGGAGCAGTACTTC. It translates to CASSLSGGSGEQYF.